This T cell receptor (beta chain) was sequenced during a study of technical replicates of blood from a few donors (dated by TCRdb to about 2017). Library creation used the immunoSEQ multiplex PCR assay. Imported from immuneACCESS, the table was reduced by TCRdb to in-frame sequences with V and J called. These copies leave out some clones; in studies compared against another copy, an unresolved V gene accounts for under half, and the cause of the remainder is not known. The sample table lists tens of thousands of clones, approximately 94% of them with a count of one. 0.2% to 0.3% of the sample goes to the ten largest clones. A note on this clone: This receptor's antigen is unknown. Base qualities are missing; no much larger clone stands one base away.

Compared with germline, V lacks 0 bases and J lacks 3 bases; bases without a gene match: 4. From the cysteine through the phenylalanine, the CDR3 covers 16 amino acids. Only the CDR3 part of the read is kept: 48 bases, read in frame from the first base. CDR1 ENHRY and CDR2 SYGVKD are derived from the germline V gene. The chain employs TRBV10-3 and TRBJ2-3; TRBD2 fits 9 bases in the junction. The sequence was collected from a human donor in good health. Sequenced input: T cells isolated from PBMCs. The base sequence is TGTGCCATCAGTGAGTCTCCAGCGGGAGGAACAGATACGCAGTATTTT. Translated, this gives CAISESPAGGTDTQYF.